These 23 T cell receptor beta chains share one sample of origin, sequenced in a study of naive and memory T cell subsets. The beta constant-region primer was an equimolar mix of two oligonucleotides covering TRBC1 and TRBC2. In TCRdb, the UMI-ligation and nested PCR reads were re-called with MiXCR into one record per CDR3 protein. The repertoire holds under 150,000 distinct CDR3 sequences, with approximately 15% as singletons. The sequencing input was naive CD4+ T cells from blood. The receptors were gathered from a human donor in good health.

This clonotype was picked up a small number of times. The J gene is TRBJ1-6, the V gene TRBV28, with D hard to call. Germline V gene data show CDR1 as MDHEN and CDR2 as SYDVKM. Trimming pared 5 bases from V and 6 bases from J, leaving 17 bases between. The CDR3 runs to 16 residues. The CDR3 here is CASSTFFMRVNSPLHF. The CDR3 DNA reads TGTGCCAGCAGTACCTTTTTTATGAGAGTTAATTCACCCCTCCACTTT.

V gene TRBV5-1 combines with J gene TRBJ2-5; D is tentatively TRBD1 or TRBD2 (6 bases each). The CDR3 consists of 16 residues. V dropped 0 bases and J dropped 1 base, with 13 bases sitting between them. CDR1 SGHRS and CDR2 YFSETQ come from the germline V gene. The CDR3 DNA reads as TGCGCCAGCAGCTTGGCTCCGGGGGCTTGCCAAGAGACCCAGTACTTC. This translates into CASSLAPGACQETQYF.

The genes are TRBV29-1 and TRBJ1-2; possible D gene TRBD1, 5 bases. Germline CDR1 SQVTM, CDR2 ANQGSEA. Trimming removed 3 bases at V and 10 bases at J, with 15 bases between. The CDR3 spans 12 residues. CDR3 in DNA: TGCAGCGTTGAGTCGGTACAGGTCGTCTACACCTTC. It specifies CSVESVQVVYTF.

This clonotype was counted a few times. The chain employs TRBV7-9 and TRBJ2-1; D is ambiguous. The CDR3 is 15 amino acids. Germline lookup yields CDR1 SEHNR and CDR2 FQNEAQ (reference sequence). V was shortened by 1 base and J by 5 bases, with 12 bases between the two germline ends. The CDR3 sequence: CASSLVWEANNEQFF. For the CDR3, the DNA is TGTGCCAGCAGCTTAGTGTGGGAAGCCAACAATGAGCAGTTCTTC.

This clonotype has only a few counts. The CDR3 spells CASTPQVNTGELFF. The CDR3 DNA reads as TGTGCCAGCACCCCCCAAGTAAACACCGGGGAGCTGTTTTTT. V usage is TRBV6-5 and J usage is TRBJ2-2; D is unclear. Germline V gives CDR1 MNHEY, CDR2 SVGAGI. This CDR3 comprises 14 residues. The germline V and J ends were trimmed by 7 bases and 2 bases, with 11 bases remaining between them.

V and J are TRBV20-1 and TRBJ2-1; 10 bases map to TRBD2. This CDR3 is built from 17 residues. The germline CDR1 and CDR2 sequences are DFQATT and SNEGSKA (reference sequence). V dropped 6 bases and J dropped 9; count of bases not matched to a gene: 20. The CDR3 sequence is CSAEGGTSVSRVGEQFF. CDR3 DNA sequence: TGCAGTGCCGAGGGCGGGACTAGCGTTTCCCGGGTGGGTGAGCAGTTCTTC.

The sample holds a few counts of this clonotype. The rearrangement joins TRBV12-3 or TRBV12-4 to TRBJ2-1; unclear D gene. The CDR3 loop spans 17 amino acids. The V end lost 5 bases, the J end lost 0 bases, and 17 bases lay between the germline ends. The CDR3 bases are TGTGCCAGCAGTCTAAGGACCCCCCCGGCCTCCTACAATGAGCAGTTCTTC. This sequence encodes CASSLRTPPASYNEQFF.

The V call is TRBV20-1, the J call TRBJ2-7, with 7 positions matching TRBD2. Germline V gene data show CDR1 as DFQATT and CDR2 as SNEGSKA (reference sequence). The CDR3 runs to 14 residues. J gave up 4 bases and V 2 bases, and 8 bases lay outside the gene matches. CDR3 sequence reads: CSARPSGVRYEQYF. CDR3 DNA: TGCAGTGCTAGACCCAGCGGGGTTCGATACGAGCAGTACTTC.

This rearrangement joins TRBV3-1 to TRBJ1-1, with 7 positions matching TRBD1. The CDR3 length is 16 residues. The junction had 7 bases not matched to a gene; V was cut back by 3 bases and J by 0 bases. Germline CDR1 and CDR2: LGHDT and YNNKEL (reference sequence). Here the CDR3 reads CASSHDPRGLNTEAFF. The CDR3 DNA sequence: TGTGCCAGCAGCCACGATCCCAGGGGGTTGAACACTGAAGCTTTCTTT.

The chain has TRBV27 and TRBJ1-6; 7 nucleotides align to TRBD1. V lost 6 bases to trimming and J lost 8 bases; unmatched junction nucleotides: 7. The CDR3 is 14 residues long. Germline V gene sequence: CDR1 MNHEY, CDR2 SMNVEV (reference sequence). The CDR3 region is CASRRQGVDSPLHF. CDR3 DNA: TGTGCCAGCAGGAGACAGGGCGTCGATTCACCCCTCCACTTT.

At least ten counts were recorded for this clonotype. V gene TRBV29-1 combines with J gene TRBJ2-5; D remains ambiguous. Germline V lookup: CDR1 SQVTM, CDR2 ANQGSEA. The CDR3 runs to 12 residues. Trimming removed 4 bases at V and 3 bases at J, with 9 bases between. The CDR3 DNA reads as TGCAGCGTTGCTAGTGGGGAAGAGACCCAGTACTTC. Protein product: CSVASGEETQYF. Drawing the rest from reference TRBV29-1 and TRBJ2-5, the complete variable domain is SAVISQKPSRDICQRGTSLTIQCQVDSQVTMMFWYRQQPGQSLTLIATANQGSEATYESGFVIDKFPISRPNLTFSTLTVSNMSPEDSSIYLCSVASGEETQYFGPGTRLLVL.

J is TRBJ2-1 and V is TRBV7-3; possibly TRBD2 for D (5 bases). CDR1 is SGHTA and CDR2 is FQGTGA in the germline V gene. The CDR3 spans 14 residues. V lost 1 base and J 9 bases, leaving 13 bases between the germline ends. The CDR3 DNA sequence: TGTGCCAGCAGCTTAAGGGAGAGCGCTACTGAGCAGTTCTTC. Encoded protein: CASSLRESATEQFF.

This clonotype was counted only a few times. The V gene is TRBV28, the J gene TRBJ2-7; D is possibly TRBD1 (6 bases). Trimming took off 7 bases at V and 2 bases at J, with 12 bases between the two ends. Germline V gene sequence: CDR1 MDHEN, CDR2 SYDVKM. The CDR3 spans 13 residues. The CDR3 spells CASMDSGTYEQYF. CDR3 DNA sequence: TGTGCCAGCATGGACAGTGGGACCTACGAGCAGTACTTC. The full variable domain, in which reference TRBV28 and TRBJ2-7 provide the parts outside the CDR3, is DVKVTQSSRYLVKRTGEKVFLECVQDMDHENMFWYRQDPGLGLRLIYFSYDVKMKEKGDIPEGYSVSREKKERFSLILESASTNQTSMYLCASMDSGTYEQYFGPGTRLTVT.

This clonotype was counted between two and nine times. The CDR3 loop reads CASSKSGPPEGTQYF. As DNA, the CDR3 is TGTGCCAGCAGCAAATCGGGTCCCCCTGAGGGGACCCAGTACTTC. This chain links TRBV21-1 with TRBJ2-5; the table's D gene call, TRBD1, was not cross checked with the DNA. TRBV21-1 is designated a pseudogene. The CDR3 extends over 15 amino acids.

V is TRBV9 and J is TRBJ1-6, with TRBD1 identical over 8 bases. Germline loops: CDR1 SGDLS, CDR2 YYNGEE. Unmatched junction bases numbered 4, after V lost 0 bases and J lost 8 bases. The CDR3 totals 15 residues. CDR3 sequence: CASSVGGQGYSPLHF. CDR3 bases: TGTGCCAGCAGCGTAGGAGGACAGGGTTATTCACCCCTCCACTTT. The full variable domain, rest sourced from reference TRBV9 and TRBJ1-6, is DSGVTQTPKHLITATGQRVTLRCSPRSGDLSVYWYQQSLDQGLQFLIQYYNGEERAKGNILERFSAQQFPDLHSELNLSSLELGDSALYFCASSVGGQGYSPLHFGNGTRLTVT.

This clonotype was seen only a few times. The rearrangement joins TRBV7-6 to TRBJ1-5; D ambiguous. The CDR3 is 13 amino acids. Trimming pared 1 base from V and 9 bases from J, leaving 10 bases between. Germline assignment: CDR1 SGHVS and CDR2 FNYEAQ. The CDR3 coding sequence is TGTGCCAGCAGCTTAGAAGGAGGTGGGCCCCAGCATTTT. It specifies CASSLEGGGPQHF. The whole variable domain, filled in from reference TRBV7-6 and TRBJ1-5, reads GAGVSQSPRYKVTKRGQDVALRCDPISGHVSLYWYRQALGQGPEFLTYFNYEAQQDKSGLPNDRFSAERPEGSISTLTIQRTEQRDSAMYRCASSLEGGGPQHFGDGTRLSIL.

V gene TRBV20-1 combines with J gene TRBJ2-7; no definite D call. This CDR3 has 12 amino acids. CDR1 and CDR2 (germline): DFQATT, SNEGSKA (reference sequence). V was cut by 6 bases and J by 2 bases, with 11 bases left in between. The CDR3 reads CSAWSEPYEQYF. The CDR3 bases are TGCAGTGCCTGGAGCGAGCCCTACGAGCAGTACTTC.

V and J are TRBV7-7 and TRBJ2-5; TRBD2 matches at 7 bases. In germline, CDR1 is SSHAT, CDR2 FNYEAQ (reference sequence). This CDR3 is built from 17 residues. With V trimmed by 4 bases and J by 7 bases, 18 bases remained unmatched. CDR3 DNA sequence: TGTGCCAGCAGCTCCAATGCCGGGACTACCACTCCAGGGACCCAGTACTTC. Protein sequence: CASSSNAGTTTPGTQYF.

The gene calls are TRBV18 and TRBJ2-5; possibly TRBD2 for D (7 bases). The CDR3 extends over 17 amino acids. The ends were cut back, 3 bases at V and 1 base at J, with 18 bases in the middle. Germline lookup yields CDR1 KGHSH and CDR2 LQKENI. CDR3 residues: CASSPFGGAAVQETQYF. CDR3 nucleotides: TGTGCCAGCTCACCCTTTGGGGGGGCGGCCGTCCAAGAGACCCAGTACTTC.

The chain joins TRBV11-1 to TRBJ1-6; no clear D. V gave up 1 base and J gave up 9 bases, with 7 bases separating them. The CDR3 consists of 13 residues. Germline V gene lookup returns CDR1 SGHAT and CDR2 FQDESV (reference sequence). The CDR3 protein is CASSLEDGSPLHF. In DNA form, the CDR3 reads TGTGCCAGCAGCTTAGAAGACGGTTCACCCCTCCACTTT.

This clonotype was observed a handful of times. The gene calls are TRBV4-1 and TRBJ1-1, with 7 bases matching TRBD1. The CDR3 length is 15 residues. CDR1 MGHRA and CDR2 YSYEKL come from the germline V gene. V was clipped by 3 bases and J by 1 base; unmatched bases: 5. DNA of the CDR3: TGCGCCAGCAGCCATAGAGGGGGCCCGAACACTGAAGCTTTCTTT. Translated, it gives CASSHRGGPNTEAFF.

The V gene is TRBV6-1, the J gene TRBJ2-5, with D tentatively TRBD2 (6 bases). Germline assignment: CDR1 MNHNS and CDR2 SASEGT. V lost 2 bases and J 5 bases, leaving 9 bases between the germline ends. The CDR3 has 13 residues. CDR3 nucleotides: TGTGCCAGCAGTGAAACCAGCGGGGAGACCCAGTACTTC. It translates to CASSETSGETQYF.

The CDR3 region is CASSLAVSSYNEQFF. DNA of the CDR3: TGCGCCAGCAGCTTGGCAGTTAGCTCCTACAATGAGCAGTTCTTC. This sequence joins TRBV5-1 and TRBJ2-1; D ambiguous. V dropped 0 bases and J dropped 0 bases, with 7 bases sitting between them. Germline loops: CDR1 SGHRS, CDR2 YFSETQ. The CDR3 loop spans 15 amino acids.